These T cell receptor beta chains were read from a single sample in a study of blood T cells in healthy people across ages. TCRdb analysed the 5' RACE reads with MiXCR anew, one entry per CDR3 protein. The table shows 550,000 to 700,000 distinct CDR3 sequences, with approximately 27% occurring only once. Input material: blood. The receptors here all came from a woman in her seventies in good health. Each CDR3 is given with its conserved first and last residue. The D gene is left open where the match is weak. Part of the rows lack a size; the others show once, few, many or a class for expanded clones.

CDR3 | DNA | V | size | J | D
CASSQARTSGPDTQYF | TGCGCCAGCAGCCAAGCTCGGACTAGCGGACCAGATACGCAGTATTTT | TRBV4-3 | once | TRBJ2-3 | TRBD2
CASSSRLRGRTPRDTQYF | TGTGCCAGCAGCTCCCGGCTAAGGGGGCGCACCCCCAGGGATACGCAGTATTTT | TRBV7-2 | few | TRBJ2-3 | TRBD1
CASSPPGTGGFVQYF | TGTGCCAGCAGCCCACCCGGGACAGGGGGCTTTGTTCAGTACTTC | TRBV9 | few | TRBJ2-4 | TRBD1
CASSGDTGTPAYEQYF | TGTGCCAGCAGTGGTGATACCGGGACTCCAGCCTACGAGCAGTACTTC | TRBV25-1 | . | TRBJ2-7 | .
CASSLAQGPNEKLFF | TGCGCCAGCAGCTTGGCGCAGGGTCCCAATGAAAAACTGTTTTTT | TRBV5-1 | . | TRBJ1-4 | .
CASSLARVWTSGGYEQYF | TGTGCCAGCAGCTTAGCGAGAGTCTGGACTAGCGGGGGCTACGAGCAGTACTTC | TRBV7-2 | . | TRBJ2-7 | TRBD2
CASSYSAGGGGTEAFF | TGTGCCAGCAGTTACTCGGCAGGGGGCGGAGGGACTGAAGCTTTCTTT | TRBV6-2/TRBV6-3 | few | TRBJ1-1 | TRBD1
CASMTGTGGSSSNQPQHF | TGTGCCAGCATGACCGGGACAGGGGGCTCTTCGAGCAATCAGCCCCAGCATTTT | TRBV6-1 | . | TRBJ1-5 | TRBD1
CASSHLDTDRGGYGYTF | TGTGCCAGCAGCCACTTAGACACAGACAGGGGCGGCTATGGCTACACCTTC | TRBV7-2 | once | TRBJ1-2 | TRBD1
CSAIPRGETQYF | TGCAGTGCTATCCCCCGGGGTGAGACCCAGTACTTC | TRBV20-1 | . | TRBJ2-5 | .
CASSLWGTGGYEQYF | TGTGCCAGCAGTTTATGGGGGACAGGGGGCTACGAGCAGTACTTC | TRBV28 | . | TRBJ2-7 | TRBD1
CASSLNSPSYEQYF | TGCGCCAGCAGCTTAAACAGTCCATCCTACGAGCAGTACTTC | TRBV5-1 | . | TRBJ2-7 | .
CSATNRGGEQYF | TGCAGTGCTACCAACAGGGGAGGGGAGCAGTACTTC | TRBV20-1 | few | TRBJ2-7 | .
CSVVGRNYGYTF | TGCAGCGTTGTTGGCAGGAACTATGGCTACACCTTC | TRBV29-1 | . | TRBJ1-2 | .
CASSQRTGRNSPLHF | TGCGCCAGCAGCCAAAGGACAGGGCGGAATTCACCCCTCCACTTT | TRBV4-3 | few | TRBJ1-6 | TRBD1
CAWAGTSESYNEQFF | TGTGCCTGGGCGGGGACTAGCGAGTCCTACAATGAGCAGTTCTTC | TRBV30 | . | TRBJ2-1 | TRBD2
CASSQVPQGARDTQYF | TGCGCCAGCAGCCAAGTACCACAGGGGGCGCGTGATACGCAGTATTTT | TRBV4-3 | . | TRBJ2-3 | TRBD1
CASSQEGGAEAFF | TGTGCCAGCAGCCAAGAAGGGGGCGCCGAGGCTTTCTTT | TRBV3-1 | few | TRBJ1-1 | TRBD1
CASRGTGRLNTGELFF | TGTGCCAGCAGGGGGACAGGGAGGTTGAACACCGGGGAGCTGTTTTTT | TRBV12-3/TRBV12-4 | few | TRBJ2-2 | TRBD1
CASSEGTQKENEKLFF | TGTGCCAGCAGCGAAGGGACACAAAAAGAAAATGAAAAACTGTTTTTT | TRBV5-5 | . | TRBJ1-4 | .
CASSQAGSGANVLTF | TGCGCCAGCAGCCAAGCGGGCTCTGGGGCCAACGTCCTGACTTTC | TRBV4-3 | few | TRBJ2-6 | .
CASSEVLAVDQPQHF | TGTGCCAGCAGTGAAGTTCTGGCTGTGGATCAGCCCCAGCATTTT | TRBV6-1 | few | TRBJ1-5 | .
CASSQEQGGSRSTDTQYF | TGTGCCAGCAGCCAAGAACAAGGAGGGTCCAGAAGCACAGATACGCAGTATTTT | TRBV4-2 | few | TRBJ2-3 | .
CASEGGTRGFYNEQSF | TGTGCCAGCGAGGGGGGGACAAGGGGCTTCTACAATGAGCAGTCCTTC | TRBV6-2/TRBV6-3 | few | TRBJ2-1 | .
CASSRDYGETQYF | TGTGCCAGCAGCCGAGACTATGGCGAGACCCAGTACTTC | TRBV11-2 | . | TRBJ2-5 | .
CSASNTEAFF | TGCAGTGCTAGTAACACTGAAGCTTTCTTT | TRBV20-1 | . | TRBJ1-1 | .
CASSSGLAGGFRQETQYF | TGTGCCAGCAGCTCAGGACTAGCGGGGGGGTTTCGACAAGAGACCCAGTACTTC | TRBV7-2 | . | TRBJ2-5 | TRBD2
CASSFVGHGVLSTEAFF | TGTGCCAGCAGCTTCGTCGGACACGGGGTACTGAGCACTGAAGCTTTCTTT | TRBV11-2 | . | TRBJ1-1 | .
CASSRGGATQYF | TGTGCCAGCAGCCGAGGAGGGGCTACGCAGTATTTT | TRBV11-3 | . | TRBJ2-3 | .
CSARGSVAGPTQETQYF | TGCAGTGCTAGAGGTTCGGTAGCGGGGCCGACGCAGGAGACCCAGTACTTC | TRBV20-1 | few | TRBJ2-5 | TRBD2
CASSRPLFSDTQYF | TGTGCCAGCAGCCGTCCCCTCTTCTCAGATACGCAGTATTTT | TRBV7-3 | . | TRBJ2-3 | .
CASSEYGGDQETQYF | TGTGCCAGCAGTGAATACGGCGGAGACCAAGAGACCCAGTACTTC | TRBV25-1 | . | TRBJ2-5 | .
CASSPARAGELRGSYNEQFF | TGTGCCAGCAGCCCAGCAAGAGCGGGGGAGTTGAGAGGTTCCTACAATGAGCAGTTCTTC | TRBV7-8 | many | TRBJ2-1 | TRBD2
CASSFPRGTNGPLHF | TGTGCCAGCAGCTTCCCCAGGGGGACGAATGGACCCCTCCACTTT | TRBV14 | . | TRBJ1-6 | TRBD1
CASAKGASGGQETQYF | TGTGCCAGCGCAAAGGGGGCTAGCGGGGGCCAAGAGACCCAGTACTTC | TRBV6-6 | . | TRBJ2-5 | TRBD2
CASSQDYGAQAPQHF | TGTGCCAGCAGCCAAGACTACGGAGCCCAAGCTCCCCAGCACTTT | TRBV3-1 | . | TRBJ1-5 | .
CASTQQGYTQYF | TGTGCCAGCACTCAGCAGGGTTATACGCAGTATTTT | TRBV12-3/TRBV12-4 | . | TRBJ2-3 | .
CASSYFDSANYGYAF | TGTGCCAGCAGTTACTTCGACAGTGCTAACTATGGCTACGCCTTC | TRBV6-2/TRBV6-3 | few | TRBJ1-2 | .
CASSPGGIQETQYF | TGTGCCAGCAGTCCAGGCGGGATTCAAGAGACCCAGTACTTC | TRBV6-2/TRBV6-3 | many | TRBJ2-5 | .
CSAATGGPNEQYF | TGCAGTGCGGCGACGGGGGGGCCCAACGAGCAGTACTTC | TRBV20-1 | few | TRBJ2-7 | TRBD2
CASSLPRDPGNTIYF | TGCGCCAGCAGCTTGCCCAGGGACCCTGGAAACACCATATATTTT | TRBV5-1 | . | TRBJ1-3 | .
CSARSGTGISYEQYF | TGCAGTGCTAGGTCTGGGACAGGGATTTCCTACGAGCAGTACTTC | TRBV20-1 | many | TRBJ2-7 | TRBD1
CASSPRRVQETQYF | TGTGCCAGCAGCCCACGACGGGTACAAGAGACCCAGTACTTC | TRBV7-2 | many | TRBJ2-5 | .
CASSRGSRGTNEQFF | TGTGCCAGCAGCCGAGGGTCAAGGGGTACTAATGAGCAGTTCTTC | TRBV7-6 | few | TRBJ2-1 | .
CASSRGQLTQYF | TGTGCCAGCAGCCGGGGCCAATTAACCCAGTACTTC | TRBV7-8 | few | TRBJ2-5 | .
CASSQGLNQPQHF | TGTGCCAGCAGCCAAGGACTAAATCAGCCCCAGCATTTT | TRBV3-1 | . | TRBJ1-5 | .
CASSLSRGGLALETQYF | TGTGCCAGCAGCTTATCCCGGGGGGGCTTAGCTCTAGAGACCCAGTACTTC | TRBV11-2 | few | TRBJ2-5 | TRBD2
CASSPSGAAPRGAFF | TGTGCCAGTAGTCCTTCCGGGGCAGCGCCCCGGGGAGCTTTCTTT | TRBV19 | . | TRBJ1-1 | .
CAISESGQGNEKLFF | TGTGCCATCAGTGAGTCGGGACAGGGAAACGAAAAACTGTTTTTT | TRBV10-3 | . | TRBJ1-4 | TRBD1
CSAGPRGRDGYTF | TGCAGCGCTGGGCCCAGGGGGCGAGATGGCTACACCTTC | TRBV29-1 | . | TRBJ1-2 | TRBD1
CASSTQRGGRTEAFF | TGTGCCAGCTCCACCCAGAGAGGGGGCAGAACTGAAGCTTTCTTT | TRBV18 | . | TRBJ1-1 | TRBD1
CASSLGGSTFF | TGTGCCAGCAGCTTAGGGGGCAGTACGTTCTTC | TRBV7-8 | . | TRBJ2-5 | .
CSARGLAYKETQYF | TGCAGTGCTAGAGGACTGGCCTATAAAGAGACCCAGTACTTC | TRBV20-1 | few | TRBJ2-5 | .
CASSTTQDPYEQYF | TGTGCCAGCAGCACCACGCAGGACCCCTACGAGCAGTACTTC | TRBV7-9 | few | TRBJ2-7 | .
CASSLTYRDSFNSPLHF | TGTGCCAGCAGTCTCACCTATCGGGACAGTTTTAATTCACCCCTCCACTTT | TRBV27 | many | TRBJ1-6 | TRBD1
CASSVLGLAGNTGELFF | TGTGCCAGCAGCGTACTGGGACTAGCGGGTAACACCGGGGAGCTGTTTTTT | TRBV9 | few | TRBJ2-2 | TRBD2
CASSLGQDNEKLFF | TGTGCCAGCAGCTTAGGCCAGGACAATGAAAAACTGTTTTTT | TRBV7-9 | few | TRBJ1-4 | .
CASSSRLAGGQETQYF | TGTGCCAGCAGCTCCCGACTAGCGGGAGGCCAAGAGACCCAGTACTTC | TRBV5-5 | few | TRBJ2-5 | TRBD2